This note documents a single T cell receptor (beta chain) sequence. Antigen: not known. The sample is drawn from a study of neurological immune-mediated disorders. Overall study results and limits: The study found no CDR3 amino acid sequences shared by expanded clones across subjects, suggesting private repertoires in all groups. In HTLV-1-associated myelopathy, TCR clonal expansion was greatest, whereas multiple sclerosis had the least, falling below healthy controls.

Germline-derived CDR1 and CDR2 are SQVTM and ANQGSEA. The CDR3 covers 11 residues. Between the trimmed V and J ends, which lost 7 bases and 5 bases, there was a span of 11 bases. A 10-nucleotide random UMI tagged transcripts in template-switch 5'RACE cDNA synthesis. One entry per CDR3 protein, called by TCRdb with MiXCR from the 5' RACE reads. The data show about 21,000 distinct CDR3 sequences, roughly 15% seen once. The clonotype was recovered from a female donor with HTLV-1-associated myelopathy (HAM/TSP). Sequencing input: PBMCs. V and J are TRBV29-1 and TRBJ2-5, with D perhaps TRBD1 (6 bases). The CDR3 is CSAQDRETQYF. Written as DNA, the CDR3 is TGCAGCGCCCAAGACAGGGAGACCCAGTACTTC. The whole variable domain, filled in from reference TRBV29-1 and TRBJ2-5, reads SAVISQKPSRDICQRGTSLTIQCQVDSQVTMMFWYRQQPGQSLTLIATANQGSEATYESGFVIDKFPISRPNLTFSTLTVSNMSPEDSSIYLCSAQDRETQYFGPGTRLLVL.